This is a list of T cell receptor beta chains from one sample in a study of T cells after yellow fever vaccination. TCRdb passed the 5' RACE reads through MiXCR, listing each CDR3 protein once. The sample shows about 300,000 distinct CDR3 sequences, around 3.9% of them seen only once. Sample: PBMCs, taken 5 days after the yellow fever booster vaccination. The receptors derive from a man aged 18-30 years who received the YFV17D yellow fever vaccine. The CDR3 runs from the conserved cysteine through the conserved F or W. A D gene is named only where the DNA matches it firmly. Only some rows state a clone size, as once, few, many or a class for expanded clones.

>TRBD2|NA|TRBV9|TRBJ2-7
CASSPARGDEQYF
TGTGCCAGCAGCCCTGCGCGGGGGGACGAGCAGTACTTC
>NA|many|TRBV4-2|TRBJ2-5
CASSLRGGTQETQYF
TGTGCCAGCAGCCTTCGGGGCGGGACCCAAGAGACCCAGTACTTC
>TRBD1|many|TRBV5-1|TRBJ2-1
CASSRQGYNEQFF
TGCGCCAGCAGCAGACAGGGATACAATGAGCAGTTCTTC
>NA|many|TRBV7-3|TRBJ2-2
CASSFGPNTGELFF
TGTGCCAGCAGCTTCGGACCTAACACCGGGGAGCTGTTTTTT
>NA|NA|TRBV5-1|TRBJ2-1
CASSLAGTKSAHEQFF
TGCGCCAGCAGCTTGGCCGGGACAAAGTCCGCACATGAGCAGTTCTTC
>NA|many|TRBV6-6|TRBJ1-5
CASTKDGYGLNQPQHF
TGTGCCAGCACCAAAGACGGCTACGGGTTAAATCAGCCCCAGCATTTT
>NA|many|TRBV14|TRBJ2-5
CASSQGGETQYF
TGTGCCAGCAGCCAAGGGGGGGAGACCCAGTACTTC
>NA|many|TRBV5-1|TRBJ2-2
CASSGLEVVSTGELFF
TGCGCCAGCAGCGGGCTGGAGGTTGTGAGCACCGGGGAGCTGTTTTTT
>NA|many|TRBV7-3|TRBJ1-1
CASSLTVNTEAFF
TGTGCCAGCAGCTTAACGGTGAACACTGAAGCTTTCTTT
>NA|few|TRBV9|TRBJ1-1
CASSSRGDVRTEAFF
TGTGCCAGCAGCTCCAGGGGCGATGTAAGGACTGAAGCTTTCTTT
>NA|many|TRBV4-2|TRBJ2-3
CASSFQTSTDTSTDTQYF
TGTGCCAGCAGCTTTCAAACTTCGACGGATACTAGCACAGATACGCAGTATTTT